This is a list of T cell receptor beta chains from one sample in a study of T cell clonotyping in hematopoietic cell transplantation. TCRdb's table, derived via immunoSEQ multiplex PCR, lists solely in-frame clones and lacks some. Among fewer than 4,500 clones listed, 90% to 95% were seen once. This sample comprised peripheral blood mononuclear cells, obtained 30 days after allogeneic stem cell transplant. These receptors originate from a male patient aged 70-79 years who had an allogeneic stem cell transplant from an unrelated donor, so T cells may come from the graft donor. Some clones in this sample may be carry-over from other donors' samples. The CDR3 runs from the conserved cysteine through the conserved F or W. A D gene is named only where the DNA matches it firmly. Expanded clones are given a class, and other clones once, few, many or no size at all.

j_gene: TRBJ2-3; d_gene: TRBD2; v_gene: TRBV19; abundance: -; CDR3aa: CASSYNRLAGLGDTQYF; CDR3nt: TGTGCCAGTAGCTATAATCGACTAGCGGGACTGGGAGATACGCAGTATTTT
j_gene: TRBJ1-1; d_gene: -; v_gene: TRBV2; abundance: once; CDR3aa: CANSKESTTEAFF; CDR3nt: TGTGCCAATTCTAAAGAGTCGACGACTGAAGCTTTCTTT
j_gene: TRBJ1-2; d_gene: TRBD1; v_gene: TRBV7-8; abundance: -; CDR3aa: CASSLVAGGAGYTF; CDR3nt: TGTGCCAGCAGCTTAGTCGCAGGGGGCGCCGGCTACACCTTC
j_gene: TRBJ1-5; d_gene: -; v_gene: TRBV19; abundance: -; CDR3aa: CASTRSVQSYQPQHF; CDR3nt: TGTGCCAGTACCCGAAGCGTACAGAGCTATCAGCCCCAGCATTTT
j_gene: TRBJ1-1; d_gene: -; v_gene: TRBV9; abundance: -; CDR3aa: CASSVRVEGSEAFF; CDR3nt: TGTGCCAGCAGCGTACGTGTTGAGGGTTCTGAAGCTTTCTTT
j_gene: TRBJ2-3; d_gene: TRBD2; v_gene: TRBV7-2; abundance: large; CDR3aa: CASSLLDFLAGADTQYF; CDR3nt: TGTGCCAGCAGCTTACTTGATTTCCTAGCGGGAGCAGATACGCAGTATTTT
j_gene: TRBJ2-7; d_gene: TRBD1; v_gene: TRBV7-8; abundance: -; CDR3aa: CASSSTGRLEQYF; CDR3nt: TGTGCCAGCAGCTCGACAGGGAGACTCGAGCAGTACTTC
j_gene: TRBJ1-1; d_gene: -; v_gene: TRBV29-1; abundance: -; CDR3aa: CSVRRGGVWNTEAFF; CDR3nt: TGCAGCGTTCGCAGGGGAGGAGTATGGAACACTGAAGCTTTCTTT
j_gene: TRBJ2-2; d_gene: TRBD1; v_gene: TRBV7-2; abundance: -; CDR3aa: CASSSNRGTGELFF; CDR3nt: TGTGCCAGCAGCTCAAACAGGGGTACCGGGGAGCTGTTTTTT
j_gene: TRBJ2-6; d_gene: -; v_gene: TRBV7-9; abundance: -; CDR3aa: CASSLSSAGANVLTF; CDR3nt: TGTGCCAGCAGCTTAAGTTCTGCTGGGGCCAACGTCCTGACTTTC
j_gene: TRBJ1-4; d_gene: -; v_gene: TRBV19; abundance: -; CDR3aa: CASTPSLGDSPPKLFF; CDR3nt: TGTGCCAGTACCCCCAGCCTCGGCGACAGCCCGCCCAAACTGTTTTTT
j_gene: TRBJ2-7; d_gene: TRBD2; v_gene: TRBV7-2; abundance: -; CDR3aa: CASRAGDRGYEQYF; CDR3nt: TGTGCCAGCAGGGCGGGAGATCGGGGCTACGAGCAGTACTTC
j_gene: TRBJ1-5; d_gene: -; v_gene: TRBV28; abundance: -; CDR3aa: CASSPAWGWNQPQHF; CDR3nt: TGTGCCAGCAGTCCTGCCTGGGGTTGGAATCAGCCCCAGCATTTT
j_gene: TRBJ1-1; d_gene: TRBD1; v_gene: TRBV13; abundance: -; CDR3aa: CASSLTGAYTEAFF; CDR3nt: TGTGCCAGCAGCTTGACAGGGGCGTACACTGAAGCTTTCTTT
j_gene: TRBJ1-4; d_gene: -; v_gene: TRBV20-1; abundance: once; CDR3aa: CSANRNEKLFF; CDR3nt: TGCAGTGCAAACAGAAATGAAAAACTGTTTTTT
j_gene: TRBJ1-2; d_gene: -; v_gene: TRBV19; abundance: -; CDR3aa: CASSISPTGLLYGYTF; CDR3nt: TGTGCCAGTAGTATATCCCCCACGGGACTACTATATGGCTACACCTTC
j_gene: TRBJ2-7; d_gene: TRBD2; v_gene: TRBV6-1; abundance: -; CDR3aa: CASLWTSGSYEQYF; CDR3nt: TGTGCCAGCCTCTGGACTAGCGGTTCCTACGAGCAGTACTTC
j_gene: TRBJ1-5; d_gene: -; v_gene: TRBV6-1; abundance: -; CDR3aa: CASSPAPSYNQPQHF; CDR3nt: TGTGCCAGCTCTCCTGCGCCTAGCTACAATCAGCCCCAGCATTTT
j_gene: TRBJ1-1; d_gene: -; v_gene: TRBV4-1; abundance: -; CDR3aa: CASSRVGHNTEAFF; CDR3nt: TGCGCCAGCAGCCGGGTCGGACACAACACTGAAGCTTTCTTT
j_gene: TRBJ1-5; d_gene: TRBD1; v_gene: TRBV19; abundance: once; CDR3aa: CASHGQGGNQPQHF; CDR3nt: TGTGCCAGCCACGGACAGGGTGGTAATCAGCCCCAGCATTTT
j_gene: TRBJ2-1; d_gene: TRBD2; v_gene: TRBV7-7; abundance: few; CDR3aa: CASSPTLADEQFF; CDR3nt: TGTGCCAGCAGCCCGACCCTAGCGGATGAGCAGTTCTTC
j_gene: TRBJ1-1; d_gene: -; v_gene: TRBV10-3; abundance: -; CDR3aa: CAISERVNTEAFF; CDR3nt: TGTGCCATCAGTGAGCGAGTGAACACTGAAGCTTTCTTT
j_gene: TRBJ1-4; d_gene: -; v_gene: TRBV19; abundance: -; CDR3aa: CASSIARTSGNEKLFF; CDR3nt: TGTGCCAGTAGTATAGCCCGGACGTCGGGTAATGAAAAACTGTTTTTT
j_gene: TRBJ1-4; d_gene: -; v_gene: TRBV19; abundance: few; CDR3aa: CASNSRAGATNEKLFF; CDR3nt: TGTGCCAGTAACTCCAGGGCAGGAGCAACTAATGAAAAACTGTTTTTT
j_gene: TRBJ2-7; d_gene: -; v_gene: TRBV25-1; abundance: once; CDR3aa: CASSSWGEQYF; CDR3nt: TGTGCCAGCAGTTCCTGGGGCGAGCAGTACTTC
j_gene: TRBJ2-7; d_gene: TRBD2; v_gene: TRBV7-2; abundance: -; CDR3aa: CASSLGTWLAEYEQYF; CDR3nt: TGTGCCAGCAGCTTAGGGACGTGGCTAGCGGAATACGAGCAGTACTTC
j_gene: TRBJ1-1; d_gene: -; v_gene: TRBV21-1; abundance: -; CDR3aa: CASSDFLATIRTEAFF; CDR3nt: TGTGCCAGCAGCGATTTCTTAGCCACAATTCGCACTGAAGCTTTCTTT
j_gene: TRBJ2-3; d_gene: TRBD2; v_gene: TRBV5-1; abundance: -; CDR3aa: CASSLPPGLAPSTDTQYF; CDR3nt: TGCGCCAGCAGCCTCCCTCCAGGACTAGCGCCAAGCACAGATACGCAGTATTTT
j_gene: TRBJ2-7; d_gene: -; v_gene: TRBV7-9; abundance: -; CDR3aa: CASSLTAAGAYEQYF; CDR3nt: TGTGCCAGCAGCTTGACCGCGGCCGGTGCCTACGAGCAGTACTTC
j_gene: TRBJ2-7; d_gene: -; v_gene: TRBV4-1; abundance: -; CDR3aa: CASSQEPGAIDYEQYF; CDR3nt: TGCGCCAGCAGCCAAGAACCCGGGGCCATTGACTACGAGCAGTACTTC
j_gene: TRBJ2-7; d_gene: TRBD1; v_gene: TRBV27; abundance: -; CDR3aa: CASSSPYGGQGVHEQYF; CDR3nt: TGTGCCAGCAGTTCCCCCTATGGGGGACAGGGGGTGCACGAGCAGTACTTC
j_gene: TRBJ2-7; d_gene: TRBD2; v_gene: TRBV19; abundance: -; CDR3aa: CASSIRLAGVYEQYF; CDR3nt: TGTGCCAGTAGTATCAGACTAGCGGGAGTCTACGAGCAGTACTTC
j_gene: TRBJ2-7; d_gene: TRBD1; v_gene: TRBV5-3; abundance: -; CDR3aa: CARSFGQGLYEQYF; CDR3nt: TGTGCCAGAAGCTTTGGACAGGGACTGTACGAGCAGTACTTC
j_gene: TRBJ2-7; d_gene: -; v_gene: TRBV19; abundance: -; CDR3aa: CASSVSWGYYEQYF; CDR3nt: TGTGCCAGTAGTGTAAGTTGGGGATACTACGAGCAGTACTTC
j_gene: TRBJ1-1; d_gene: -; v_gene: TRBV27; abundance: -; CDR3aa: CASRTRPPVEGVFGTEAFF; CDR3nt: TGTGCCAGCAGAACCCGACCCCCAGTGGAGGGGGTTTTTGGCACTGAAGCTTTCTTT
j_gene: TRBJ2-4; d_gene: -; v_gene: TRBV2; abundance: -; CDR3aa: CASSERGIAKNIQYF; CDR3nt: TGTGCCAGCAGTGAGCGGGGAATAGCCAAAAACATTCAGTACTTC
j_gene: TRBJ1-4; d_gene: TRBD1; v_gene: TRBV14; abundance: -; CDR3aa: CASSQFRTGSNEKLFF; CDR3nt: TGTGCCAGCAGCCAATTTCGGACAGGTTCTAATGAAAAACTGTTTTTT
j_gene: TRBJ1-5; d_gene: -; v_gene: TRBV6-5; abundance: -; CDR3aa: CASSYSTYQPQHF; CDR3nt: TGTGCCAGCAGTTACTCGACGTACCAGCCCCAGCATTTT
j_gene: TRBJ1-2; d_gene: TRBD1; v_gene: TRBV5-8; abundance: -; CDR3aa: CASNPDGTGGHGYTF; CDR3nt: TGTGCCAGCAACCCGGACGGGACAGGGGGCCATGGCTACACCTTC
j_gene: TRBJ1-2; d_gene: -; v_gene: TRBV30; abundance: -; CDR3aa: CAWSPRANYGYTF; CDR3nt: TGTGCCTGGAGTCCGCGAGCTAACTATGGCTACACCTTC
j_gene: TRBJ2-3; d_gene: TRBD2; v_gene: TRBV7-2; abundance: -; CDR3aa: CASSLGTSGADTQYF; CDR3nt: TGTGCCAGCAGCTTGGGGACTAGCGGGGCAGATACGCAGTATTTT
j_gene: TRBJ2-1; d_gene: -; v_gene: TRBV10-1; abundance: few; CDR3aa: CASSDENNHRANEQFF; CDR3nt: TGCGCCAGCAGTGATGAAAACAACCATCGGGCGAATGAGCAGTTCTTC
j_gene: TRBJ1-2; d_gene: -; v_gene: TRBV4-1; abundance: -; CDR3aa: CASSRRTAISEGYTF; CDR3nt: TGCGCCAGCAGCCGAAGGACAGCAATTTCTGAGGGCTACACCTTC
j_gene: TRBJ2-3; d_gene: -; v_gene: TRBV15; abundance: few; CDR3aa: CATSRRSSTDTQYF; CDR3nt: TGTGCCACCAGCCGACGATCTAGCACAGATACGCAGTATTTT
j_gene: TRBJ2-1; d_gene: TRBD2; v_gene: TRBV4-1; abundance: -; CDR3aa: CASSPGLAGYNEQFF; CDR3nt: TGCGCCAGCAGCCCGGGACTAGCTGGTTACAATGAGCAGTTCTTC
j_gene: TRBJ2-7; d_gene: TRBD2; v_gene: TRBV19; abundance: -; CDR3aa: CASSEGLESPYEQYF; CDR3nt: TGTGCCAGTAGTGAGGGACTAGAATCCCCTTACGAGCAGTACTTC
j_gene: TRBJ1-1; d_gene: TRBD1; v_gene: TRBV7-9; abundance: once; CDR3aa: CASTGQGLFTEAFF; CDR3nt: TGTGCCAGCACCGGACAGGGACTTTTCACTGAAGCTTTCTTT
j_gene: TRBJ1-5; d_gene: -; v_gene: TRBV6-6; abundance: once; CDR3aa: CASRADQPQHF; CDR3nt: TGTGCCAGCAGAGCCGATCAGCCCCAGCATTTT
j_gene: TRBJ2-5; d_gene: -; v_gene: TRBV6-1; abundance: -; CDR3aa: CASSVGGEETQYF; CDR3nt: TGTGCCAGCAGTGTGGGTGGGGAAGAGACCCAGTACTTC
j_gene: TRBJ2-7; d_gene: -; v_gene: TRBV5-4; abundance: -; CDR3aa: CASSPGLGSYEQYF; CDR3nt: TGTGCCAGCAGCCCGGGATTAGGGAGTTACGAGCAGTACTTC
j_gene: TRBJ2-5; d_gene: TRBD1; v_gene: TRBV19; abundance: -; CDR3aa: CASSIRQGGETQYF; CDR3nt: TGTGCCAGTAGTATCCGACAGGGCGGGGAGACCCAGTACTTC
j_gene: TRBJ2-1; d_gene: -; v_gene: TRBV4-2; abundance: -; CDR3aa: CASSQDGTNSLVNEQFF; CDR3nt: TGTGCCAGCAGCCAAGATGGGACCAACTCTCTTGTCAATGAGCAGTTCTTC
j_gene: TRBJ2-5; d_gene: -; v_gene: TRBV2; abundance: once; CDR3aa: CASSEIGGGQETQYF; CDR3nt: TGTGCCAGCAGTGAAATCGGGGGAGGACAAGAGACCCAGTACTTC
j_gene: TRBJ2-3; d_gene: TRBD2; v_gene: TRBV5-1; abundance: -; CDR3aa: CASSRGGSTDTQYF; CDR3nt: TGCGCCAGCAGCCGGGGAGGGAGCACAGATACGCAGTATTTT
j_gene: TRBJ2-3; d_gene: TRBD2; v_gene: TRBV25-1; abundance: -; CDR3aa: CASSDGLAGASTDTQYF; CDR3nt: TGTGCCAGCAGTGACGGACTAGCGGGTGCTAGCACAGATACGCAGTATTTT
j_gene: TRBJ2-3; d_gene: -; v_gene: TRBV29-1; abundance: -; CDR3aa: CSADSGTTRSTDTQYF; CDR3nt: TGCAGCGCCGATTCCGGGACAACAAGGAGCACAGATACGCAGTATTTT
j_gene: TRBJ2-5; d_gene: TRBD2; v_gene: TRBV7-2; abundance: -; CDR3aa: CASRVAGGPQETQYF; CDR3nt: TGTGCCAGCAGAGTAGCGGGAGGGCCACAAGAGACCCAGTACTTC